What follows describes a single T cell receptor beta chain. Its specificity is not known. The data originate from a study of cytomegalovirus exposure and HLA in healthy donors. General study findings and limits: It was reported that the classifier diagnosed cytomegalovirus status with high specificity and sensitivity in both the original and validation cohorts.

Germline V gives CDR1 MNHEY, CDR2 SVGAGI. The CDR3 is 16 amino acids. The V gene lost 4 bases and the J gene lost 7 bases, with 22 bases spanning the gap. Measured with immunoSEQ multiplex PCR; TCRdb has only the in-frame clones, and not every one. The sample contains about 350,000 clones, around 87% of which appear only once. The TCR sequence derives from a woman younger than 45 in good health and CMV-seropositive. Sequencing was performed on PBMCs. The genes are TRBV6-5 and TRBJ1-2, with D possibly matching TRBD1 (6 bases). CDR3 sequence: CASSSLRRGALPGYTF. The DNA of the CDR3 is TGTGCCAGCAGTTCGCTCCGAAGGGGGGCGCTTCCTGGCTACACCTTC.